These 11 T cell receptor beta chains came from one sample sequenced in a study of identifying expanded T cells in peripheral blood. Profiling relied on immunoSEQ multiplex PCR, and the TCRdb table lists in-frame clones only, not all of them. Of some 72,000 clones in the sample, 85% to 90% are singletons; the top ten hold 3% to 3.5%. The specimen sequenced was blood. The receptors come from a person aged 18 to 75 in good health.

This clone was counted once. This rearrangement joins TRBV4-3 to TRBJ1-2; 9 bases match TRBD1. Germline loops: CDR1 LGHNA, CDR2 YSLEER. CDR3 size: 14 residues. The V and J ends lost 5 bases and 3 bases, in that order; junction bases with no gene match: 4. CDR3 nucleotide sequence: TGCGCCAGCAGCACGAGGACAGGGGACTATGGCTACACCTTC. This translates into CASSTRTGDYGYTF.

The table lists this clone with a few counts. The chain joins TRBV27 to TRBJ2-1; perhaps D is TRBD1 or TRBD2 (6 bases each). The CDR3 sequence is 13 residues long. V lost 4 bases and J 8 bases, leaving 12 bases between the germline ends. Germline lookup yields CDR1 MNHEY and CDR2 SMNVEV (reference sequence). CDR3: CASSYTGTHEQFF. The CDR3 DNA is TGTGCCAGCAGTTATACAGGGACTCATGAGCAGTTCTTC.

The CDR3 sequence: CASSQEASGANVLTF. The CDR3 coding sequence is TGCGCCAGCAGCCAAGAGGCCTCTGGGGCCAACGTCCTGACTTTC. The chain recombines TRBV5-1 with TRBJ2-6; no clear D. Germline V lookup: CDR1 SGHRS, CDR2 YFSETQ. The CDR3 covers 15 residues. V was pared by 4 bases and J by 0 bases, with 8 bases between. The full variable domain, in which reference TRBV5-1 and TRBJ2-6 provide the parts outside the CDR3, is KAGVTQTPRYLIKTRGQQVTLSCSPISGHRSVSWYQQTPGQGLQFLFEYFSETQRNKGNFPGRFSGRQFSNSRSEMNVSTLELGDSALYLCASSQEASGANVLTFGAGSRLTVL.

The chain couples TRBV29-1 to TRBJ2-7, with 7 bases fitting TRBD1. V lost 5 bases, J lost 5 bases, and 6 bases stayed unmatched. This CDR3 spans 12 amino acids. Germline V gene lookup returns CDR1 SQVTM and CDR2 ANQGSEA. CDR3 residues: CSVYDRAHEQYF. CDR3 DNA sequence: TGCAGCGTTTACGACAGGGCCCACGAGCAGTACTTC.

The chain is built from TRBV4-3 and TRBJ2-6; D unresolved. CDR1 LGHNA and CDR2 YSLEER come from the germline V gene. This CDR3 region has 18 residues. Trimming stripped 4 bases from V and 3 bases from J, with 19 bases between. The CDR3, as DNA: TGCGCCAGCAGCCCAGTCTTATCCTCGATGGGTGGGGCCAACGTCCTGACTTTC. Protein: CASSPVLSSMGGANVLTF.

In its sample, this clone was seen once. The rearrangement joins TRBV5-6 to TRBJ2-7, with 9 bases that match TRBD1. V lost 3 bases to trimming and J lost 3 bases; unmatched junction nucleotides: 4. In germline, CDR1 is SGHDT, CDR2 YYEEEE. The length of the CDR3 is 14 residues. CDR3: CASSSGTGLYEQYF. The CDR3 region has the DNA TGTGCCAGCAGCTCGGGGACAGGGCTCTACGAGCAGTACTTC.

CDR3 nucleotides: TGCAGCGTTGGTCCAGGGGGCAATCAGCCCCAGCATTTT. It codes for CSVGPGGNQPQHF. This rearrangement joins TRBV29-1 to TRBJ1-5; tentatively, D is TRBD1 (6 bases). Trimming cost V 4 bases and J 2 bases, with 9 bases left between them. Germline CDR1 SQVTM, CDR2 ANQGSEA. The CDR3 contains 13 residues.

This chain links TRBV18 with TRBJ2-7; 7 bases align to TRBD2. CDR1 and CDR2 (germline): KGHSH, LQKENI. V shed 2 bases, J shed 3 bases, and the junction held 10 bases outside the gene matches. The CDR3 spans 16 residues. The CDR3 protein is CASSPFSLRESYEQYF. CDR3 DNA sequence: TGTGCCAGCTCACCATTCTCTTTGCGGGAGAGCTACGAGCAGTACTTC.

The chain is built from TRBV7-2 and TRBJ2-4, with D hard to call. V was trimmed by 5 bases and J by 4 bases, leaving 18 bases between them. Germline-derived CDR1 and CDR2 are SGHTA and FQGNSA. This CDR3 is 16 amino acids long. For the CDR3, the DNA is TGTGCCAGCAGCCCTGGCGAGGCAAAGGGTAAAAACATTCAGTACTTC. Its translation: CASSPGEAKGKNIQYF.

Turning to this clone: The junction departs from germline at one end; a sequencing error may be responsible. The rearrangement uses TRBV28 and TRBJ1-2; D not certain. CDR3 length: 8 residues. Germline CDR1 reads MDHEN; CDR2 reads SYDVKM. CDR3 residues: CASEGGHF. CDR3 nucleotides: TGTGCCTCGGAGGGAGGCCACTTC.

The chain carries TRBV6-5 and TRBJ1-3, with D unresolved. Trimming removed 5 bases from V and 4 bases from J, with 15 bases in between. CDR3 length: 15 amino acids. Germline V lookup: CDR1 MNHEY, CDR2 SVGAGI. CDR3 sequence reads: CASSRDRGSGNTIYF. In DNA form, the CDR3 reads TGTGCCAGCAGTCGTGACCGGGGATCCGGAAACACCATATATTTT.